Shown below are 5 T cell receptor beta chains from a single sample sequenced in a study of CD8+CD57+ T cells in acquired aplastic anemia. Template material for TCR beta VDJ and CDR3 profiling consisted of genomic DNA. TCRdb ran MiXCR on the reads and lists one entry per CDR3 protein. The sample lists roughly 290,000 distinct CDR3 sequences, around three fifths seen once, with 1% to 1.5% in the top ten. Sequencing involved patients with CD8+CD57+ cell expansion previously shown by flow cytometry. Sequenced input: sorted CD4+, CD8+, or CD8+CD57+ T cells (not recorded which) from PBMCs. The receptors shown here come from a human donor with aplastic anemia.

V is TRBV5-1 and J is TRBJ2-7; 13 bases agree with TRBD2. With V trimmed by 3 bases and J by 4 bases, 4 bases remained unmatched. The germline V gene has CDR1 SGHRS and CDR2 YFSETQ. This CDR3 is built from 15 residues. The CDR3 region is CASSSPTSGRYEQYF. The CDR3 nucleotides are TGCGCCAGCAGCTCACCGACTAGCGGGAGGTACGAGCAGTACTTC.

J is TRBJ2-7 and V is TRBV7-3, with 8 bases aligning to TRBD1. The J segment lost 3 bases and the V segment lost 4 bases, leaving 5 bases of the junction unmatched. The CDR3 consists of 14 residues. CDR1 is SGHTA, CDR2 FQGTGA, per germline. The CDR3 reads CASSSTGANYEQYF. The CDR3 DNA follows: TGTGCCAGCAGCTCGACAGGGGCTAACTACGAGCAGTACTTC. Full variable domain (rest looked up from reference TRBV7-3 and TRBJ2-7): GAGVSQTPSNKVTEKGKYVELRCDPISGHTALYWYRQSLGQGPEFLIYFQGTGAADDSGLPNDRFFAVRPEGSVSTLKIQRTERGDSAVYLCASSSTGANYEQYFGPGTRLTVT.

CDR3 nucleotides: TGTGCCAGCAGTCGCTTCGGACTAAACTCCTACGAGCAGTACTTC. It translates to CASSRFGLNSYEQYF. The V and J genes are TRBV6-6 and TRBJ2-7; perhaps TRBD2 as D (6 bases). The V and J ends lost 5 bases and 0 bases respectively, with 14 bases between them. Germline-derived CDR1 and CDR2 are MNHNY and SVGAGI (reference sequence). This CDR3 region has 15 residues.

This clonotype has just one count. This may come from a read error, since a much larger clone is one base off. The chain joins TRBV3-1 to TRBJ2-1, with D possibly TRBD2 on 6 matching bases. Germline V gene sequence: CDR1 LGHDT, CDR2 YNNKEL (reference sequence). CDR3 length: 13 residues. CDR3 residues: CDSSQDRGLEQFF. CDR3 nucleotide sequence: TGTGACAGCAGCCAAGACCGGGGACTTGAGCAGTTCTTC.

This clonotype came up many times. The J gene is TRBJ1-1, the V gene TRBV10-3, with 7 bases lining up with TRBD1. The germline V gene has CDR1 ENHRY and CDR2 SYGVKD. V shed 2 bases and J 8 bases; nucleotides not matched to a gene: 2. The CDR3 sequence is 12 residues long. CDR3 bases: TGTGCCATCAGTGAGGGGGACAGAGAAGCTTTCTTT. Residues: CAISEGDREAFF.